This T cell receptor beta chain was documented in a study of T cells expressing NK-cell markers. Concerning this clonotype: Its antigen remains unknown.

Study observations and caveats: Topping the CD3+CD56-NKG2C+ fraction as well were these clonotypes, in a few donors. The dominant NKG2C+ clonotypes represented 1.0-7.0% of CD8+ T cells in five or six donors. HCMV specificity of the expanded NKG2C+ T cell clones was not established.

Researchers built TCR beta cDNA using 5'RACE template switching with UMIs. From its re-call of the 5' RACE reads, TCRdb lists each CDR3 protein once, without DNA. This repertoire includes 300,000 to 450,000 distinct CDR3 sequences. The CDR3 consists of 15 residues. Germline V CDR1 and CDR2: LGHDT, YNNKEL (reference sequence). This clonotype was sampled from a man aged 18-69 years in good health. The V and J genes are TRBV3-1 and TRBJ1-2. The specimen sequenced was blood T cells: a sorted CD56 or NKG2C T cell subset, CD4+ or CD8+ T cells, or bulk PBMC T cells (not recorded which). The CDR3 is CASSAPATANYGYTF. Together with reference TRBV3-1 and TRBJ1-2, the CDR3 gives the full variable domain: DTAVSQTPKYLVTQMGNDKSIKCEQNLGHDTMYWYKQDSKKFLKIMFSYNNKELIINETVPNRFSPKSPDKAHLNLHINSLELGDSAVYFCASSAPATANYGYTFGSGTRLTVV.